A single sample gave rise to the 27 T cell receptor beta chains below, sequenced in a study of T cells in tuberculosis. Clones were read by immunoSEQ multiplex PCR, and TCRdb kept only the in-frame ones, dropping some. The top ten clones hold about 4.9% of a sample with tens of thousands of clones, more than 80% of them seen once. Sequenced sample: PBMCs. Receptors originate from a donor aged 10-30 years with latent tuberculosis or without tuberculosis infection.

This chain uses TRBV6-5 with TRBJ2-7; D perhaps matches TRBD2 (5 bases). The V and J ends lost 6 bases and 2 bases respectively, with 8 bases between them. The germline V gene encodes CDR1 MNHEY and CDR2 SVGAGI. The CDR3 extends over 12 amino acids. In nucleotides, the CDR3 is TGTGCCAGCAGGGGAGCAACCTACGAGCAGTACTTC. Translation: CASRGATYEQYF.

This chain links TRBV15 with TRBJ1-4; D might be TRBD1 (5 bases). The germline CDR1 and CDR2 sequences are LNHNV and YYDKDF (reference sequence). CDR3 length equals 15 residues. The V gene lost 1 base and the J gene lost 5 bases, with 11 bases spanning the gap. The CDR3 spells CATSRVGRENEKLFF. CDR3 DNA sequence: TGTGCCACCAGCAGAGTGGGGCGGGAAAATGAAAAACTGTTTTTT.

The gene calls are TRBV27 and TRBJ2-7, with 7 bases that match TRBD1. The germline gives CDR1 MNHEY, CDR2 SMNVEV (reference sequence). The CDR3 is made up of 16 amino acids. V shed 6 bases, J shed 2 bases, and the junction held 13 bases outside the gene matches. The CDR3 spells CASSPSEWQGAYEQYF. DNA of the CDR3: TGTGCCAGCAGCCCCTCGGAGTGGCAGGGGGCCTACGAGCAGTACTTC.

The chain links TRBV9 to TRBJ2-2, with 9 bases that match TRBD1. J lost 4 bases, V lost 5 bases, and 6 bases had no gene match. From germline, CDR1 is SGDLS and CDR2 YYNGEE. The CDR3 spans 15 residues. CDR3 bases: TGTGCCAGCAGGACAGGGGGTACAACCACCGGGGAGCTGTTTTTT. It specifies CASRTGGTTTGELFF.

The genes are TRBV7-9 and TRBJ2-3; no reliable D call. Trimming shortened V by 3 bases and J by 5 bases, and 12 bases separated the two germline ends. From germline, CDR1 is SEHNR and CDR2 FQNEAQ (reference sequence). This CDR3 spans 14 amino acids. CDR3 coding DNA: TGTGCCAGCAGCTTCTCCACGAACAAAGATACGCAGTATTTT. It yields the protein CASSFSTNKDTQYF.

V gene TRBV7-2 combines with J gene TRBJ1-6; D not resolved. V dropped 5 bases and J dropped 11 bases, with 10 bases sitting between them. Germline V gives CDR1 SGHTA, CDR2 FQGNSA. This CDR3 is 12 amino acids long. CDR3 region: CASSPGRPPLHF. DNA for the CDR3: TGTGCCAGCAGCCCTGGCCGTCCACCCCTCCACTTT. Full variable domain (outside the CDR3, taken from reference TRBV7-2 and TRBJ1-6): GAGVSQSPSNKVTEKGKDVELRCDPISGHTALYWYRQSLGQGLEFLIYFQGNSAPDKSGLPSDRFSAERTGGSVSTLTIQRTQQEDSAVYLCASSPGRPPLHFGNGTRLTVT.

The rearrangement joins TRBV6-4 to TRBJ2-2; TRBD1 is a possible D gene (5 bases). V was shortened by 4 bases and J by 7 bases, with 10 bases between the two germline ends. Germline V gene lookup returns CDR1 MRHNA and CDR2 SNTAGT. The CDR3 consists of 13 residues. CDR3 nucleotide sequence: TGTGCCAGCAGTGTTAGGGGTGACGGGGAGCTGTTTTTT. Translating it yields CASSVRGDGELFF.

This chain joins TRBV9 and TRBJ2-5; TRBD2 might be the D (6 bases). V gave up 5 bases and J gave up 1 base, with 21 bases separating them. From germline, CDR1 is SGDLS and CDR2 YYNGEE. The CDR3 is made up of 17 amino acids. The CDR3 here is CASRPFKEGKTQETQYF. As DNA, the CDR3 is TGTGCCAGCAGGCCTTTTAAGGAGGGGAAGACCCAAGAGACCCAGTACTTC.

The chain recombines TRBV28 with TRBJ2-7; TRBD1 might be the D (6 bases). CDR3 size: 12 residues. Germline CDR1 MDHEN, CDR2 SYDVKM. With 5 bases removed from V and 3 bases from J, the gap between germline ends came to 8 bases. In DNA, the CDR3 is TGTGCCAGCAGTCTACAGGGCTACGAGCAGTACTTC. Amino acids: CASSLQGYEQYF.

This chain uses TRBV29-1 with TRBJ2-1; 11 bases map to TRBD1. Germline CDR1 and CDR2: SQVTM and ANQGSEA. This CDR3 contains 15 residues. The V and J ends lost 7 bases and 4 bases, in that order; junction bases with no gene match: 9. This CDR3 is CSGSGQGANYNEQFF. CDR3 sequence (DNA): TGCAGCGGCAGTGGACAGGGGGCAAATTACAATGAGCAGTTCTTC.

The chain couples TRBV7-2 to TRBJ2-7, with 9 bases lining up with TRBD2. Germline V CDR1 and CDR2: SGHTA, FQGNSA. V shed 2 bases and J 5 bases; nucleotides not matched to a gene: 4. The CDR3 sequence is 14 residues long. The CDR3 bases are TGTGCCAGCAGCTTACTAGCGGGACAGAACGAGCAGTACTTC. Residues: CASSLLAGQNEQYF.

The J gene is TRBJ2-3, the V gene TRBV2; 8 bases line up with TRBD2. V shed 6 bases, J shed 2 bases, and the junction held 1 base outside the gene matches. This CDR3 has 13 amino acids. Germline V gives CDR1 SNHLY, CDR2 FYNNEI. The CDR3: CASSGGDTDTQYF. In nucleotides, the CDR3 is TGTGCCAGCAGCGGGGGGGACACAGATACGCAGTATTTT.

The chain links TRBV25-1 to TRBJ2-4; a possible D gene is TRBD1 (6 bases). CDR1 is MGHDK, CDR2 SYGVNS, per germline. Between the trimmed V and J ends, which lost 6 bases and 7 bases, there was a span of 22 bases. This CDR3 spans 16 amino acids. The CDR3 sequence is CASSGLPGVGTNIQYF. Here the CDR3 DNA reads TGTGCCAGCAGCGGCCTCCCAGGGGTCGGGACGAACATTCAGTACTTC.

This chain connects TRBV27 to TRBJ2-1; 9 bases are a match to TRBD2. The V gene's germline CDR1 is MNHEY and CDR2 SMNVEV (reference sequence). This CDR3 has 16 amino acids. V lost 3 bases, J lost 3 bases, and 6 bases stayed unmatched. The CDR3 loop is CASSFTTSGHYNEQFF. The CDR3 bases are TGTGCCAGCAGTTTCACCACTAGCGGGCACTACAATGAGCAGTTCTTC.

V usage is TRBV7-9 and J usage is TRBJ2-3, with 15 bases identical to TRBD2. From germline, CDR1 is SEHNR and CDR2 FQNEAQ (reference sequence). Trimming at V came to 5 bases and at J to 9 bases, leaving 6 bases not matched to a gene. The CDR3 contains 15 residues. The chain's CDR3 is CASSPTGLAGGTQYF. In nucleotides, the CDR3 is TGTGCCAGCAGCCCCACGGGACTAGCGGGAGGCACGCAGTATTTT.

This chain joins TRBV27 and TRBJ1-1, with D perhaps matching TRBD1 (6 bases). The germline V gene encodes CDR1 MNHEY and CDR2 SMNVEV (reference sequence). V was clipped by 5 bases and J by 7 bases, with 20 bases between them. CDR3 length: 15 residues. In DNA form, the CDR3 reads TGTGCCAGCAGTAAGAACCTTCAGGGGTTTGGTGAAGCTTTCTTT. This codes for CASSKNLQGFGEAFF.

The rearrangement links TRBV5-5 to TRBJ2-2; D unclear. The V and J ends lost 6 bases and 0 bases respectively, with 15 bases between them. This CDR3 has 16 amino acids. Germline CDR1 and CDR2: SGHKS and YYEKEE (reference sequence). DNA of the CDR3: TGTGCCAGCAATGAGCCGGGTGCTTCGAACACCGGGGAGCTGTTTTTT. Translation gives CASNEPGASNTGELFF. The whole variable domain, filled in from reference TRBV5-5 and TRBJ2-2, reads DAGVTQSPTHLIKTRGQQVTLRCSPISGHKSVSWYQQVLGQGPQFIFQYYEKEERGRGNFPDRFSARQFPNYSSELNVNALLLGDSALYLCASNEPGASNTGELFFGEGSRLTVL.

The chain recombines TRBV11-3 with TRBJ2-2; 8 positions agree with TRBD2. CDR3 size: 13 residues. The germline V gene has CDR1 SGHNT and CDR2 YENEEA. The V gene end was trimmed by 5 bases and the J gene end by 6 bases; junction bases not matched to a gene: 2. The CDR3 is CASSLGLAGELFF. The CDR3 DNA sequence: TGTGCCAGCAGCCTGGGACTAGCCGGGGAGCTGTTTTTT.

The CDR3 sequence is CASSEAYSNQPQHF. As DNA, the CDR3 is TGTGCCAGCAGTGAGGCTTATTCGAATCAGCCCCAGCATTTT. The rearrangement uses TRBV2 and TRBJ1-5, with no clear D. Germline V lookup: CDR1 SNHLY, CDR2 FYNNEI. V was cut by 3 bases and J by 4 bases, with 10 bases left in between. CDR3 length equals 14 residues.

The CDR3 nucleotides are TGCGCCAGCAGCTGGGCCGCCGGGACTAGCGGAGGAAGCTCCTACAATGAGCAGTTCTTC. Protein: CASSWAAGTSGGSSYNEQFF. V and J are TRBV5-1 and TRBJ2-1; 11 bases align to TRBD2. Germline assignment: CDR1 SGHRS and CDR2 YFSETQ. The V and J ends lost 3 bases and 0 bases, in that order; junction bases with no gene match: 14. There are 20 residues in the CDR3.

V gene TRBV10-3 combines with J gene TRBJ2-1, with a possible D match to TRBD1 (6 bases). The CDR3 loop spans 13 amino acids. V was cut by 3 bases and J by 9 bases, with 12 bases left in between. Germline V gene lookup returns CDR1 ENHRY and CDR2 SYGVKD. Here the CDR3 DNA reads TGTGCCATCAGTGATCTGGGGGCAGGTGAGCAGTTCTTC. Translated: CAISDLGAGEQFF.

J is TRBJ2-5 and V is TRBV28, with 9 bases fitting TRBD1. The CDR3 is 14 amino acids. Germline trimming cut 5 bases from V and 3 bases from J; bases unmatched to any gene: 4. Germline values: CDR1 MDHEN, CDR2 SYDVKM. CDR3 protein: CASSPRTGEETQYF. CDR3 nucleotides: TGTGCCAGCAGTCCCCGGACAGGGGAAGAGACCCAGTACTTC.

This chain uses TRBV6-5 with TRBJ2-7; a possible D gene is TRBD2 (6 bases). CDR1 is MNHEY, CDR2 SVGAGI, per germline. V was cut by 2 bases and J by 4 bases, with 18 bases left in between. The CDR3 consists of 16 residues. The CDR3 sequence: CASSYAVTSLQYEQYF. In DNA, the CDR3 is TGTGCCAGCAGTTACGCCGTGACTAGTTTACAATACGAGCAGTACTTC.

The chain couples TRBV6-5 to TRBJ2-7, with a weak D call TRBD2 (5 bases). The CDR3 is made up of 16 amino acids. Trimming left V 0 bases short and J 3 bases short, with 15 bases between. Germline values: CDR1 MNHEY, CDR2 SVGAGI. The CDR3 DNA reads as TGTGCCAGCAGTTACTCGACGCTAGCAGACAACTACGAGCAGTACTTC. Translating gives CASSYSTLADNYEQYF.

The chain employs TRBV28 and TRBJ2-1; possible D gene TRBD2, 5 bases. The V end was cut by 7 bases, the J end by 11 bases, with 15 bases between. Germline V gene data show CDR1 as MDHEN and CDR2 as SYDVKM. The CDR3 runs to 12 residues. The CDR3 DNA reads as TGTGCCAGCACCCCAGGACCCGGGAAGCAGTTCTTC. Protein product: CASTPGPGKQFF.

The CDR3 reads CASRLAIPGQGYISNNEQFF. The CDR3 DNA reads as TGTGCAAGTCGCTTAGCGATACCGGGACAGGGCTACATCTCTAACAATGAGCAGTTCTTC. The gene calls are TRBV12-2 and TRBJ2-1; the table's D gene call, TRBD1, was not cross checked with the DNA. TRBV12-2 corresponds to a pseudogene. This CDR3 comprises 20 residues.

As DNA, the CDR3 is TGTGCCAGTAGTCTACGACAGTATGGCTACACCTTC. Protein sequence: CASSLRQYGYTF. The rearrangement uses TRBV19 and TRBJ1-2, with D tentatively TRBD1 (5 bases). CDR1 and CDR2 (germline): LNHDA, SQIVND (reference sequence). V gave up 5 bases and J gave up 5 bases, with 9 bases separating them. The CDR3 has 12 residues.